The present TCR beta chain was sequenced within a study of shared clonotypes between healthy human individuals. Findings and caveats of the study: An effect of sequencing depth on clonotype sharing among donors was expected.

Trimming removed 5 bases at V and 0 bases at J, with 10 bases between. Germline values: CDR1 SEHNR, CDR2 FQNEAQ (reference sequence). The CDR3 is 14 amino acids. Naive CD8 populations comprised CD45RO-negative cells positively selected for CCR7, excluding terminally differentiated effector memory CD45RA+ cells. Deep level was the assay's run setting. DNA at 200 ng, 25,000 to 35,000 T cell genomes, went into sorted-subset replicate PCRs. In the original workflow: As immunoSEQ supplied junction-only sequences (without quality scores), filtering differed. Profiled with immunoSEQ multiplex PCR; TCRdb holds only in-frame clones, not every one. The DNA was the basis for D and trimming; V, J and clone size are from that table. This table holds over 2 million clones, about 95% found once. To note about this clone: What it binds is unknown.

V usage is TRBV7-9 and J usage is TRBJ1-1; D perhaps matches TRBD1 (6 bases). The source of this sequence is a man between 18 and 29 years old in good health. The sample taken for sequencing was naive CD8+ T cells sorted from blood. The CDR3 DNA reads as TGTGCCAGCAGCGCGGGACAAATGAACACTGAAGCTTTCTTT. Encoded protein: CASSAGQMNTEAFF.